These 22 T cell receptor beta chains originate from one sample sequenced in a study of CD8+CD57+ T cells in acquired aplastic anemia. The template used for profiling TCR beta VDJ and CDR3 was genomic DNA. TCRdb used MiXCR to reprocess the reads, holding one entry per CDR3 protein. Here the sample spans more than 150,000 distinct CDR3 sequences, approximately 48% being singletons. In patients chosen for sequencing, flow cytometry had shown CD8+CD57+ cell expansion. Sequenced material: sorted CD4+, CD8+, or CD8+CD57+ T cells (not recorded which) from PBMCs. Receptor source: a human donor with aplastic anemia.

This clonotype was detected only a few times. One end of the junction does not line up with germline, which may come from a read error. The genes are TRBV12-3 or TRBV12-4 and TRBJ1-4; tentatively, D is TRBD1 (5 bases). The length of the CDR3 is 14 residues. CDR3: CASSNRDGDEKLFF. As DNA, the CDR3 is TGTGCCAGCAGTAACCGGGACGGTGATGAAAAGCTGTTTTTT.

This clonotype was recorded many times. The chain joins TRBV19 to TRBJ1-5, with 8 bases fitting TRBD1. This CDR3 region has 14 residues. Germline CDR1 LNHDA, CDR2 SQIVND (reference sequence). The trim removed 7 bases at V and 3 bases at J, leaving 5 bases unmatched. CDR3 amino acids: CASTRQGYNQPQHF. In DNA, the CDR3 is TGTGCCAGTACAAGACAGGGGTACAATCAGCCCCAGCATTTT.

As regards this clonotype: At one end the junction does not follow the germline gene, possibly because of a read error. V and J are TRBV15 and TRBJ2-7; unclear D gene. Per the germline V gene, CDR1 is LNHNV and CDR2 is YYDKDF (reference sequence). This CDR3 comprises 12 residues. The CDR3 spells CVTSREAYEQYF. CDR3 bases: TGTGTCACCAGCAGAGAGGCCTACGAGCAGTACTTC.

The sample holds many counts of this clonotype. The chain has TRBV7-9 and TRBJ1-6; no definite D call. CDR1 and CDR2 from the germline V gene are SEHNR and FQNEAQ (reference sequence). There are 16 residues in the CDR3. The germline V and J ends were trimmed by 5 bases and 0 bases, with 11 bases remaining between them. CDR3 amino acids: CASSGNGRSYNSPLHF. CDR3 DNA: TGTGCCAGCAGCGGGAACGGGCGCTCCTATAATTCACCCCTCCACTTT.

This chain uses TRBV13 with TRBJ1-5, with 7 bases fitting TRBD1. Germline CDR1 PRHDT, CDR2 FYEKMQ (reference sequence). The CDR3 has 15 residues. Germline trimming cut 7 bases from V and 7 bases from J; bases unmatched to any gene: 13. The CDR3 DNA follows: TGTGCCAGCACCCGAAACCAACAGGGGAGACAGCCCCAGCATTTT. It translates to CASTRNQQGRQPQHF.

The sample holds one count of this clonotype. The rearrangement uses TRBV2 and TRBJ2-2; D is unclear. Looked up from germline, CDR1 is SNHLY and CDR2 is FYNNEI. CDR3 length equals 12 residues. V was pared by 4 bases and J by 7 bases, with 7 bases between. CDR3 protein: CASSASGGELFF. CDR3 coding DNA: TGTGCCAGCAGTGCAAGTGGCGGGGAGCTGTTTTTT.

This chain links TRBV7-2 with TRBJ1-5; weak D call: TRBD1 (5 bases). The germline gives CDR1 SGHTA, CDR2 FQGNSA. This CDR3 is 15 amino acids long. Trimming left V 1 base short and J 7 bases short, with 14 bases between. The CDR3 DNA reads TGTGCCAGCAGCTTAGATCTCTGGGGCCGACAGCCCCAGCATTTT. Residues: CASSLDLWGRQPQHF.

Ten or more counts support this clonotype. This chain connects TRBV20-1 to TRBJ1-2, with 7 nucleotides matching TRBD1. CDR1 is DFQATT and CDR2 is SNEGSKA in the germline V gene (reference sequence). The junction had 11 bases not matched to a gene; V was cut back by 5 bases and J by 5 bases. CDR3 size: 14 residues. CDR3 loop: CSAQILTGNYGYTF. The CDR3 DNA sequence: TGCAGTGCTCAGATCCTGACAGGGAATTATGGCTACACCTTC.

The chain uses TRBV24-1 and TRBJ2-7; D is perhaps TRBD2 (6 bases). From germline, CDR1 is KGHDR and CDR2 SFDVKD. This CDR3 contains 13 residues. V was shortened by 5 bases and J by 7 bases, with 14 bases between the two germline ends. The CDR3 nucleotides read TGTGCCACCAGTGGGAGGGCTCGAGGGGAGCAGTACTTC. It translates to CATSGRARGEQYF.

In its sample, this clonotype was seen once. The chain is built from TRBV7-9 and TRBJ2-7; 7 bases match TRBD2. The CDR3 length is 15 residues. In germline, CDR1 is SEHNR, CDR2 FQNEAQ (reference sequence). The junction had 10 bases not matched to a gene; V was cut back by 4 bases and J by 4 bases. This chain's CDR3 is CASSSVGLEGYEQYF. The CDR3 DNA reads as TGTGCCAGCAGCTCAGTAGGACTAGAGGGTTACGAGCAGTACTTC.

V and J are TRBV5-4 and TRBJ1-1; tentative D call: TRBD1 (5 bases). V lost 0 bases to trimming and J lost 3 bases, with 12 bases between them. Germline V gene lookup returns CDR1 SGHNT and CDR2 YYREEE (reference sequence). The CDR3 runs to 15 residues. Written as DNA, the CDR3 is TGTGCCAGCAGCTTGGGAGGGACCGCTTACACTGAAGCTTTCTTT. This sequence encodes CASSLGGTAYTEAFF.

In DNA form, the CDR3 reads TGTGCCAGCAAAGGGGGAGCTGCACGGGTCGTCACTGAAGCTTTCTTT. Amino acids: CASKGGAARVVTEAFF. The chain uses TRBV7-8 and TRBJ1-1, with D maybe TRBD1 (6 bases). Per the germline V gene, CDR1 is SGHVS and CDR2 is FQNEAQ. The CDR3 runs to 16 residues. Trimming stripped 7 bases from V and 4 bases from J, with 22 bases between.

The J gene is TRBJ1-5, the V gene TRBV24-1; D is ambiguous. Germline CDR1 and CDR2: KGHDR and SFDVKD. The CDR3 sequence is 14 residues long. Trimming took off 6 bases at V and 1 base at J, with 9 bases between the two ends. The DNA of the CDR3 is TGTGCCACCAGTACCGTTGGAAGCAATCAGCCCCAGCATTTT. As protein: CATSTVGSNQPQHF.

A note on this clonotype: A read error is possible here, since a much larger clone lies one base away. The genes are TRBV12-3 or TRBV12-4 and TRBJ1-6; D unclear. The CDR3 spans 13 residues. CDR3 nucleotides: TGTCCCAGCGGGTCTCGAAATGTTTCACCCCTCCACTTT. Encoded protein: CPSGSRNVSPLHF.

The chain is built from TRBV5-6 and TRBJ2-7; 8 bases agree with TRBD2. The CDR3 is 14 amino acids. J was trimmed by 0 bases and V by 4 bases; bases with no gene match: 3. Germline values: CDR1 SGHDT, CDR2 YYEEEE. The CDR3 loop is CASSQLAASYEQYF. DNA of the CDR3: TGTGCCAGCAGCCAACTAGCGGCCTCCTACGAGCAGTACTTC.

The V and J genes are TRBV15 and TRBJ2-3; 7 bases match TRBD2. The germline V gene encodes CDR1 LNHNV and CDR2 YYDKDF (reference sequence). The CDR3 length is 17 residues. The ends lost 0 bases at V and 2 bases at J; junction bases unmatched: 8. CDR3: CATSREGRLADTDTQYF. CDR3 nucleotides: TGTGCCACCAGCAGAGAAGGACGCCTAGCGGACACAGATACGCAGTATTTT. The whole variable domain, remainder taken from reference TRBV15 and TRBJ2-3, is DAMVIQNPRYQVTQFGKPVTLSCSQTLNHNVMYWYQQKSSQAPKLLFHYYDKDFNNEADTPDNFQSRRPNTSFCFLDIRSPGLGDTAMYLCATSREGRLADTDTQYFGPGTRLTVL.

V usage is TRBV29-1 and J usage is TRBJ1-2; 7 bases align to TRBD1. The V and J ends lost 7 bases and 3 bases, in that order; junction bases with no gene match: 8. This CDR3 comprises 13 residues. Germline lookup yields CDR1 SQVTM and CDR2 ANQGSEA. The CDR3 is CSAVTGTHYGYTF. CDR3 nucleotide sequence: TGCAGCGCCGTGACAGGGACCCACTATGGCTACACCTTC.

This clonotype was seen at least ten times. The chain recombines TRBV20-1 with TRBJ1-1; TRBD1 might be the D (6 bases). This CDR3 contains 14 residues. The germline gives CDR1 DFQATT, CDR2 SNEGSKA (reference sequence). V was cut by 6 bases and J by 10 bases, with 24 bases left in between. The DNA of the CDR3 is TGCAGTGCCGGGCGGGCGGGGACAAGGGGTGCAGCTTTCTTT. Its translation is CSAGRAGTRGAAFF.

In the case of this clonotype: This may be a read error, as it is one base from a much larger clone. The genes are TRBV5-1 and TRBJ1-5, with D possibly matching TRBD1 (6 bases). The CDR3 runs 13 residues. Germline V gives CDR1 SGHRS, CDR2 YFSETQ. CDR3 sequence: CASSLGGGQPRHF. The CDR3 DNA is TGCGCCAGCAGCTTGGGAGGGGGGCAGCCCCGGCATTTT.

This clonotype was recorded at least ten times. The V and J genes are TRBV6-5 and TRBJ2-7; 9 bases match TRBD1. Per germline, CDR1 MNHEY and CDR2 SVGAGI. The CDR3 extends over 16 amino acids. The J segment lost 2 bases and the V segment lost 4 bases, leaving 9 bases of the junction unmatched. The CDR3 DNA follows: TGTGCCAGCAGTTCTCCCGACAGGGGGGGAACCTACGAGCAGTACTTC. It yields the protein CASSSPDRGGTYEQYF.

This clonotype was counted many times. The chain uses TRBV20-1 and TRBJ1-1; tentatively, D is TRBD1 (5 bases). The CDR3 consists of 13 residues. CDR1 is DFQATT and CDR2 is SNEGSKA in the germline V gene (reference sequence). V dropped 5 bases and J dropped 1 base, with 11 bases sitting between them. CDR3 protein: CSAEGGGNTEAFF. The CDR3 DNA sequence: TGCAGTGCTGAGGGTGGGGGGAACACTGAAGCTTTCTTT.

The V gene is TRBV18, the J gene TRBJ2-7, with 7 bases fitting TRBD2. V dropped 3 bases and J dropped 2; count of bases not matched to a gene: 4. This CDR3 has 14 amino acids. Germline values: CDR1 KGHSH, CDR2 LQKENI. The CDR3 reads CASSPVGRAYEQYF. The CDR3 coding sequence is TGTGCCAGCTCACCGGTTGGGAGGGCCTACGAGCAGTACTTC.